Shown below are 28 T cell receptor beta chains from a single sample sequenced in a study of blood T cells in healthy people across ages. Using a J-beta primer mix together with a sample-barcoded 5' primer, a second PCR was run for about 6 to 12 cycles. MiXCR was run by TCRdb on the 5' RACE reads, yielding one entry per CDR3 protein. The repertoire includes roughly 1,100,000 distinct CDR3 sequences, approximately 26% of them detected once, and less than 0.75% sits in the top ten. This sample also appeared in a second study, on T cells of mothers and their children.

The sample was blood. The receptor source for this set is a girl aged 2 to 9 in good health.

The chain recombines TRBV11-1 with TRBJ2-7; D tentatively reads TRBD1 or TRBD2 (5 bases each). V was pared by 1 base and J by 4 bases, with 14 bases between. Germline V gene lookup returns CDR1 SGHAT and CDR2 FQDESV (reference sequence). The CDR3 consists of 15 residues. The CDR3 protein is CASSLDGRGRYEQYF. The CDR3 DNA reads TGTGCCAGCAGCTTAGATGGTCGGGGCCGGTACGAGCAGTACTTC. The full variable domain, rest sourced from reference TRBV11-1 and TRBJ2-7, is EAEVAQSPRYKITEKSQAVAFWCDPISGHATLYWYRQILGQGPELLVQFQDESVVDDSQLPKDRFSAERLKGVDSTLKIQPAELGDSAMYLCASSLDGRGRYEQYFGPGTRLTVT.

The table lists this clonotype with a few counts. This rearrangement joins TRBV6-2 or TRBV6-3 to TRBJ2-5; D call uncertain. The J call is in doubt because the DNA end fits TRBJ2-7 better. Germline loops: CDR1 MNHEY, CDR2 SVGEGT. CDR3 length: 16 amino acids. DNA of the CDR3: TGTGCCAGCTTTAACGATAGGTCTCTTAGCTCCTACGAGCAGTACTTC. The encoded protein is CASFNDRSLSSYEQYF.

The chain recombines TRBV12-3 or TRBV12-4 with TRBJ2-1, with D possibly TRBD2 on 6 matching bases. Between the trimmed V and J ends, which lost 10 bases and 12 bases, there was a span of 22 bases. The CDR3 is 13 amino acids. The CDR3 loop reads CANIRDSSRRQFF. Here the CDR3 DNA reads TGTGCCAACATCCGGGACTCCTCAAGGAGGCAGTTCTTC.

Of note for this clonotype: One end of the junction is discordant with germline, which a read error may explain. The gene calls are TRBV7-7 and TRBJ2-5; 11 positions match TRBD2. Germline CDR1 and CDR2: SSHAT and FNYEAQ (reference sequence). This CDR3 contains 15 residues. In DNA form, the CDR3 reads TGTGCTAGCAGCCTTCAAGGACTAGCGGGAGAGACCCAGTACTTC. Protein: CASSLQGLAGETQYF.

This clonotype appeared a few times. The V call is TRBV29-1, the J call TRBJ2-1; 12 positions match TRBD2. In germline, CDR1 is SQVTM, CDR2 ANQGSEA. V gave up 7 bases and J gave up 4 bases; unmatched junction bases: 5. The CDR3 sequence is 14 residues long. The CDR3 nucleotides read TGCAGCGCCCGAACTAGCGGGGGGTACAATGAGCAGTTCTTC. This translates into CSARTSGGYNEQFF.

This clonotype has only a few counts. The chain recombines TRBV24-1 with TRBJ2-2; tentative D call: TRBD1 (6 bases). The germline gives CDR1 KGHDR, CDR2 SFDVKD. Trimming cost V 4 bases and J 6 bases, with 11 bases left between them. This CDR3 spans 14 amino acids. Written as DNA, the CDR3 is TGTGCCACCAGTGACCGGACAGCTGCCGGGGAGCTGTTTTTT. It specifies CATSDRTAAGELFF.

This clonotype was recorded a few times. The chain joins TRBV27 to TRBJ1-6; 9 positions match TRBD1. This CDR3 region has 15 residues. J lost 8 bases, V lost 6 bases, and 8 bases had no gene match. CDR1 and CDR2 from the germline V gene are MNHEY and SMNVEV (reference sequence). The CDR3 nucleotides read TGTGCCAGCAGCTCCTTGGGACAGGGTGATTCACCCCTCCACTTT. This sequence encodes CASSSLGQGDSPLHF.

CDR3 nucleotides: TGTGCCAGCAGCGGCCTTCCAGGGATGTTGGAGGGCTACACCTTC. Its translation: CASSGLPGMLEGYTF. The chain is built from TRBV9 and TRBJ1-2, with D possibly matching TRBD1 (5 bases). V shed 3 bases and J shed 8 bases, with 20 bases lying between them. The CDR3 runs 15 residues. CDR1 is SGDLS and CDR2 is YYNGEE in the germline V gene.

The chain recombines TRBV14 with TRBJ1-3, with D unresolved. The length of the CDR3 is 13 residues. V gave up 2 bases and J gave up 4 bases, with 6 bases separating them. CDR1 is SGHDN, CDR2 FVKESK, per germline. For the CDR3, the DNA is TGTGCCAGCAGCCAAATGGGCGGAAACACCATATATTTT. This codes for CASSQMGGNTIYF.

This clonotype was seen at least ten times. V and J are TRBV7-9 and TRBJ2-3; D is ambiguous. The germline V gene encodes CDR1 SEHNR and CDR2 FQNEAQ (reference sequence). The ends were cut back, 1 base at V and 0 bases at J, with 5 bases in the middle. CDR3 length: 14 residues. The CDR3 nucleotides read TGTGCCAGCAGCTTAGAAAGGAGCACAGATACGCAGTATTTT. It codes for CASSLERSTDTQYF. The entire variable domain, with the rest obtained from reference TRBV7-9 and TRBJ2-3, is as follows: DTGVSQNPRHKITKRGQNVTFRCDPISEHNRLYWYRQTLGQGPEFLTYFQNEAQLEKSRLLSDRFSAERPKGSFSTLEIQRTEQGDSAMYLCASSLERSTDTQYFGPGTRLTVL.

V is TRBV5-1 and J is TRBJ2-5, with 7 nucleotides matching TRBD2. The germline V gene has CDR1 SGHRS and CDR2 YFSETQ. V lost 1 base, J lost 13 bases, and 13 bases stayed unmatched. There are 14 residues in the CDR3. CDR3 protein: CASSLSGGDYERYF. The CDR3 bases are TGCGCCAGCAGCTTGAGCGGAGGGGACTACGAGCGGTACTTC.

This clonotype showed up many times. V usage is TRBV27 and J usage is TRBJ1-2; D not resolved. This CDR3 is built from 13 residues. CDR1 and CDR2 from the germline V gene are MNHEY and SMNVEV (reference sequence). Trimming left V 4 bases short and J 2 bases short, with 8 bases between. CDR3 region: CASSSDGNYGYTF. The CDR3 DNA reads as TGTGCCAGCAGTTCGGACGGAAACTATGGCTACACCTTC.

This clonotype has more than one count but fewer than ten. The chain combines TRBV6-1 with TRBJ2-1; D gene unclear. Germline V lookup: CDR1 MNHNS, CDR2 SASEGT. The CDR3 consists of 16 residues. V was shortened by 2 bases and J by 8 bases, with 19 bases between the two germline ends. CDR3 coding DNA: TGTGCCAGCAGTGAACGTCTGTCTGACTTTAGGTATGAGCAGTTCTTC. Translation gives CASSERLSDFRYEQFF.

CDR3 DNA sequence: TGTGCCAGCAGCTTACCCCTAGCGGGAGGGGTGGAGACCCAGTACTTC. Amino acids: CASSLPLAGGVETQYF. The chain combines TRBV7-2 with TRBJ2-5; 12 bases line up with TRBD2. This CDR3 contains 16 residues. In germline, CDR1 is SGHTA, CDR2 FQGNSA. V gave up 2 bases and J gave up 5 bases; unmatched junction bases: 6.

V is TRBV6-4 and J is TRBJ2-5, with a possible D match to TRBD1 (5 bases). The end of the DNA aligns better with TRBJ2-1, so the J call may be wrong. Germline V gives CDR1 MRHNA, CDR2 SNTAGT. The CDR3 spans 12 residues. The CDR3 DNA is TGTGCCAGCAGTGACTCGCAGGGTGAGCAGTTCTTC. Translated: CASSDSQGEQFF.

This clonotype was seen more than once but under ten times. The V and J genes are TRBV11-1 and TRBJ2-6; 8 bases match TRBD1. Germline V lookup: CDR1 SGHAT, CDR2 FQDESV (reference sequence). V lost 4 bases and J lost 1; bases outside the gene matches: 18. The CDR3 runs 21 residues. The CDR3 DNA reads as TGTGCCAGCAGCTCCGTTTCCCAGGGGGCCTCACTTCGATCTGGGGCCAACGTCCTGACTTTC. Its protein product is CASSSVSQGASLRSGANVLTF. The full variable domain, completed using reference TRBV11-1 and TRBJ2-6, is EAEVAQSPRYKITEKSQAVAFWCDPISGHATLYWYRQILGQGPELLVQFQDESVVDDSQLPKDRFSAERLKGVDSTLKIQPAELGDSAMYLCASSSVSQGASLRSGANVLTFGAGSRLTVL.

This clonotype occurred a few times. V and J are TRBV12-3 or TRBV12-4 and TRBJ2-1; D is unclear. There are 14 residues in the CDR3. Trimming shortened V by 7 bases and J by 0 bases, and 10 bases separated the two germline ends. CDR3 DNA sequence: TGTGCCAGCACCCATTTTAGCTCCTACAATGAGCAGTTCTTC. Its translation is CASTHFSSYNEQFF.

This clonotype has a handful of counts. J is TRBJ1-5 and V is TRBV12-3 or TRBV12-4; D is unresolved. Trimming removed 9 bases at V and 3 bases at J, with 21 bases between. This CDR3 region has 16 residues. The CDR3 DNA follows: TGTGCCAGTAACCTAGGCGGGCTGGGATCCAATCAGCCCCAGCATTTT. Translation gives CASNLGGLGSNQPQHF.

The chain is built from TRBV7-2 and TRBJ2-6, with D perhaps TRBD2 (7 bases). V lost 5 bases and J lost 0, with 14 bases in between. This CDR3 spans 17 amino acids. The germline CDR1 and CDR2 sequences are SGHTA and FQGNSA. As DNA, the CDR3 is TGTGCCAGCAGCAGGGGGGGCACTTTCTCTGGGGCCAACGTCCTGACTTTC. It yields the protein CASSRGGTFSGANVLTF.

In its sample, this clonotype was seen a few times. J is TRBJ1-2 and V is TRBV7-9; a weak D match, TRBD1 (5 bases). This CDR3 is 13 amino acids long. Germline lookup yields CDR1 SEHNR and CDR2 FQNEAQ (reference sequence). Trimming stripped 5 bases from V and 4 bases from J, with 11 bases between. The CDR3 coding sequence is TGTGCCAGCAGCGGGGCGGACTTCTATGGCTACACCTTC. It is translated as CASSGADFYGYTF. Drawing the rest from reference TRBV7-9 and TRBJ1-2, the complete variable domain is DTGVSQNPRHKITKRGQNVTFRCDPISEHNRLYWYRQTLGQGPEFLTYFQNEAQLEKSRLLSDRFSAERPKGSFSTLEIQRTEQGDSAMYLCASSGADFYGYTFGSGTRLTVV.

The chain links TRBV7-2 to TRBJ2-2, with D hard to call. CDR1 and CDR2 from the germline V gene are SGHTA and FQGNSA. The V gene lost 2 bases and the J gene lost 0 bases, with 7 bases spanning the gap. The CDR3 has 15 amino acids. CDR3 sequence: CASSLRRANTGELFF. CDR3 coding DNA: TGTGCCAGCAGCTTAAGGCGTGCGAACACCGGGGAGCTGTTTTTT.

This clonotype was seen more than once but under ten times. The chain couples TRBV29-1 to TRBJ2-5; 10 bases map to TRBD2. Germline CDR1 and CDR2: SQVTM and ANQGSEA. V lost 4 bases and J lost 0; bases outside the gene matches: 2. This CDR3 has 14 amino acids. The CDR3 sequence is CSVAGLADQETQYF. The CDR3 coding sequence is TGCAGCGTTGCCGGACTAGCGGACCAAGAGACCCAGTACTTC.

A few counts support this clonotype. This chain joins TRBV7-2 and TRBJ2-3; no reliable D call. Trimming pared 4 bases from V and 7 bases from J, leaving 15 bases between. Germline CDR1 and CDR2: SGHTA and FQGNSA. The CDR3 is made up of 14 amino acids. The CDR3 nucleotides are TGTGCCAGCAGCTCTTTGGACCGGAGAAATACGCAGTATTTT. The encoded protein is CASSSLDRRNTQYF.

This sequence joins TRBV11-3 and TRBJ2-1; TRBD2 matches 9 bases. There are 15 residues in the CDR3. Germline V CDR1 and CDR2: SGHNT, YENEEA. The trim removed 1 base at V and 7 bases at J, leaving 5 bases unmatched. As DNA, the CDR3 is TGTGCCAGCAGCTTAGGAGCGGGAGGTAAAAATGAGCAGTTCTTC. Translating it yields CASSLGAGGKNEQFF.

This chain joins TRBV7-9 and TRBJ2-3; D call uncertain. Trimming took 7 bases from V and 6 from J, leaving 14 bases between them. Germline CDR1 reads SEHNR; CDR2 reads FQNEAQ (reference sequence). The CDR3 is made up of 13 amino acids. This CDR3 reads CASTHIVLDTQYF. The CDR3 DNA reads as TGTGCCAGCACGCATATCGTTTTGGATACGCAGTATTTT. The full variable domain, completed using reference TRBV7-9 and TRBJ2-3, is DTGVSQNPRHKITKRGQNVTFRCDPISEHNRLYWYRQTLGQGPEFLTYFQNEAQLEKSRLLSDRFSAERPKGSFSTLEIQRTEQGDSAMYLCASTHIVLDTQYFGPGTRLTVL.

V usage is TRBV7-9 and J usage is TRBJ2-5, with D uncertain. Trimming took 4 bases from V and 4 from J, leaving 13 bases between them. This CDR3 has 14 amino acids. Germline CDR1 and CDR2: SEHNR and FQNEAQ (reference sequence). The CDR3 DNA reads as TGTGCCAGCAGCTCCTTGTGGGGTATAGAGACCCAGTACTTC. Its translation: CASSSLWGIETQYF.

The rearrangement joins TRBV15 to TRBJ2-7, with D hard to call. Germline loops: CDR1 LNHNV, CDR2 YYDKDF (reference sequence). Trimming removed 5 bases at V and 1 base at J, with 6 bases between. The CDR3 runs 12 residues. The CDR3 loop is CATSLTSYEQYF. CDR3 sequence (DNA): TGTGCCACCAGCCTTACTTCCTACGAGCAGTACTTC.

This clonotype was found a few times. This rearrangement joins TRBV12-3 or TRBV12-4 to TRBJ2-7, with 10 bases matching TRBD1. The CDR3 runs 15 residues. The V gene end was trimmed by 5 bases and the J gene end by 4 bases; junction bases not matched to a gene: 8. The CDR3 region has the DNA TGTGCCAGCAGTCCTCGGGGACAGGGGAAATACGAGCAGTACTTC. Translated: CASSPRGQGKYEQYF.